The entry below gives a single TCR beta chain sequence along with its context. Antigen specificity is unknown. This sample stems from a study of vaccination effects on CD4 cells after COVID-19. The data were produced by immunoSEQ multiplex PCR, yet TCRdb's version contains in-frame clones alone and is incomplete. The repertoire holds tens of thousands of clones, with roughly four fifths as singletons. General study results and limits: Convalescent patients numbered few in the study; early post-infection timepoints were missing entirely.

Cultured cells yielded isolated CD4+ T cells after 10 days. The cohort was immunized with two doses of either the BNT162b2 or mRNA-1273 vaccine. Nobody among the vaccine recipients had prior SARS-CoV-2 infection (nucleocapsid antibodies were negative). This sequence originates from a human donor who received a COVID-19 vaccine. This material consisted of CD4+ T cells from PBMCs cultured without peptide, taken after COVID-19 vaccination.

CDR3 residues: CASSLTGPTEAFF. The DNA for the CDR3 is TGTGCCAGCAGCCTCACAGGGCCCACTGAAGCTTTCTTT. The V call is TRBV7-2, the J call TRBJ1-1; perhaps TRBD1 as D (6 bases). Germline assignment: CDR1 SGHTA and CDR2 FQGNSA. This CDR3 is built from 13 residues. Trimming cost V 5 bases and J 4 bases, with 11 bases left between them.